The rows below give T cell receptor beta chains drawn from one sample of a study of shared clonotypes between healthy human individuals. Libraries were prepared by immunoSEQ multiplex PCR; TCRdb keeps only in-frame clonotypes and omits some of them. The table has millions of clones, 85% to 95% seen once. Sequenced input: naive CD4+ T cells from PBMCs. These receptors were collected from a young man in good health. Some clones in this sample may be carry-over from other donors' samples. CDR3s include the opening cysteine and the closing phenylalanine or tryptophan. The D gene is left open where the match is weak. Size is omitted from some rows. Given values are once, few, many or a class for expanded clones.

j_call d_call clone_size v_call cdr3_nt cdr3_aa
TRBJ2-7 NA NA TRBV5-5 TGTGCCAGCAGCCAAAAGGGTCAGCCTAGCCGCTATTTGGACGAGCAGTACTTC CASSQKGQPSRYLDEQYF
TRBJ2-1 TRBD2 NA TRBV27 TGTGCCAGCAGACCCCGCGCTAGCGGGAGGCCGCTGAGTGAGCAGTTCTTC CASRPRASGRPLSEQFF
TRBJ2-1 NA NA TRBV5-1 TGCGCCAGCAGCTTAGATAGACTGTCTAATGAGCAGTTCTTC CASSLDRLSNEQFF
TRBJ2-2 NA NA TRBV5-1 TGCGCCAGCAGCTTGGAATACGGAACAAGCCCTGGGGAGCTGTTTTTT CASSLEYGTSPGELFF
TRBJ1-1 TRBD1 NA TRBV5-1 TGCGCCAGCAGCTTGGGGGGGACAGAAATCGATGAAGCTTTCTTT CASSLGGTEIDEAFF
TRBJ2-3 NA NA TRBV5-1 TGCGCCAGCAGCCCGGGCGGCTCGGGAGACACAGATACGCAGTATTTT CASSPGGSGDTDTQYF
TRBJ2-4 NA NA TRBV11-3 TGTGCCAGCAGCTTAGGGGGGCCCGGGATGGCCAAAAACATTCAGTACTTC CASSLGGPGMAKNIQYF
TRBJ2-7 TRBD2 NA TRBV19 TGTGCCAGTAGTCGCAGCGGGGGACCCTACGAGCAGTACTTC CASSRSGGPYEQYF
TRBJ2-5 NA NA TRBV5-1 TGCGCCAGCAGCTTGAGCGGTGGCGAGACCCAGTACTTC CASSLSGGETQYF
TRBJ2-3 NA once TRBV7-3 TGTGCCAGCAGCGCGGACCCGGGTGCAAGTACGCAGTATTTT CASSADPGASTQYF
TRBJ2-3 TRBD2 NA TRBV4-3 TGCGCCAGCAGCCAAGGGTCCCTAGCGGGAGGGGTCGCGGATACGCAGTATTTT CASSQGSLAGGVADTQYF
TRBJ2-1 TRBD2 NA TRBV2 TGTGCCAGCAGGACTAGCGGGAGCGCTGATGAGCAGTTCTTC CASRTSGSADEQFF